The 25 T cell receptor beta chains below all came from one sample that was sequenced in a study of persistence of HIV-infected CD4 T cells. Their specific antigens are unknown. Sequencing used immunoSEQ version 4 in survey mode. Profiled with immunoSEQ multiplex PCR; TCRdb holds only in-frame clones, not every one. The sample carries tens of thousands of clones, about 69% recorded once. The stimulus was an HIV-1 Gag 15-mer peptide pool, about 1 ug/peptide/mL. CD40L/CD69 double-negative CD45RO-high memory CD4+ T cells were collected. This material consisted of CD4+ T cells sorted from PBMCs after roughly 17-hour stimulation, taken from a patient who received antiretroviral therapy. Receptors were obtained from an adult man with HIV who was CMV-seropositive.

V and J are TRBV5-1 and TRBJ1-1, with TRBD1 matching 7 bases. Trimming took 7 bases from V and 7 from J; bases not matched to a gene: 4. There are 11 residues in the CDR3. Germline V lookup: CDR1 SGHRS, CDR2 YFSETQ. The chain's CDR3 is CASGTEYEAFF. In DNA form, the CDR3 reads TGCGCCAGCGGGACAGAATATGAAGCTTTCTTT.

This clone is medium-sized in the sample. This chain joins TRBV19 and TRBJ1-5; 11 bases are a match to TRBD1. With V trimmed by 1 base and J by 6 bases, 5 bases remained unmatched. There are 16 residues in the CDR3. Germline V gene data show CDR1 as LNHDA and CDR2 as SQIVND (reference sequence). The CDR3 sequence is CASSIVRTGGTQPQHF. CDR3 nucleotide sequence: TGTGCCAGTAGTATAGTACGGACAGGGGGCACTCAGCCCCAGCATTTT.

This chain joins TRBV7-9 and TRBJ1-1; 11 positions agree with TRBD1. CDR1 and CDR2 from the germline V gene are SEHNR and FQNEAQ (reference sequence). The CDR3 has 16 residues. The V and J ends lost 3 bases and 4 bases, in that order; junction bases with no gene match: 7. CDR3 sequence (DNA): TGTGCCAGCAGCTTCGCCGGGACAGGGGGACCCACTGAAGCTTTCTTT. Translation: CASSFAGTGGPTEAFF.

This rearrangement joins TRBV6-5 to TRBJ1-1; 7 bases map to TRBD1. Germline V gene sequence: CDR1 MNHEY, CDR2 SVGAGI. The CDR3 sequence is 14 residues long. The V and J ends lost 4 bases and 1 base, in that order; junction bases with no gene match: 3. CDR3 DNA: TGTGCCAGCAGTTCCCACAGGGGGAACACTGAAGCTTTCTTT. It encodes CASSSHRGNTEAFF.

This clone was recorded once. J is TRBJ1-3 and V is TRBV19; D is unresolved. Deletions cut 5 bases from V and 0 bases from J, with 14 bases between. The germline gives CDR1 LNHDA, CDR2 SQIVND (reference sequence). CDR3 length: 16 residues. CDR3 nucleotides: TGTGCCAGTAGTGGAAAACTCGGGAGCTCTGGAAACACCATATATTTT. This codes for CASSGKLGSSGNTIYF.

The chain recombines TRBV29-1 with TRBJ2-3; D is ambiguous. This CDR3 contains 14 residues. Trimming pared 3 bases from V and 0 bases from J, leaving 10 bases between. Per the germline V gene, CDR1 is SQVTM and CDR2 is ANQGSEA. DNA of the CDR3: TGCAGCGTTGAGCGGAGAGCTAGCACAGATACGCAGTATTTT. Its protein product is CSVERRASTDTQYF.

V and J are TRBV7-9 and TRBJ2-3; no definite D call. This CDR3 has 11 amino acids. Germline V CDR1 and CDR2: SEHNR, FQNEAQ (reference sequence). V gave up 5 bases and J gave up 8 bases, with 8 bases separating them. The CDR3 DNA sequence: TGTGCCAGCAGCCCAAGCGTTACGCAGTATTTT. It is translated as CASSPSVTQYF. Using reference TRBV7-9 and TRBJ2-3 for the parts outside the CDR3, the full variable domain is DTGVSQNPRHKITKRGQNVTFRCDPISEHNRLYWYRQTLGQGPEFLTYFQNEAQLEKSRLLSDRFSAERPKGSFSTLEIQRTEQGDSAMYLCASSPSVTQYFGPGTRLTVL.

CDR3 loop: CAISVGTTFYGYTF. CDR3 DNA: TGTGCCATCAGTGTTGGGACAACTTTCTATGGCTACACCTTC. The chain carries TRBV10-3 and TRBJ1-2, with TRBD1 as a possible D gene (6 bases). The CDR3 has 14 residues. The V gene lost 4 bases and the J gene lost 4 bases, with 13 bases spanning the gap. Germline CDR1 is ENHRY and CDR2 is SYGVKD.

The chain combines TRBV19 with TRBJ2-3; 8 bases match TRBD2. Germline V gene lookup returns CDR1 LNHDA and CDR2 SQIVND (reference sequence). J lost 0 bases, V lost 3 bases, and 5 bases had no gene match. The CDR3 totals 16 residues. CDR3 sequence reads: CASSMRQRGSTDTQYF. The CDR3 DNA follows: TGTGCCAGTAGTATGCGACAGCGGGGGAGCACAGATACGCAGTATTTT. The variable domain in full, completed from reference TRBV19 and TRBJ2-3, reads DGGITQSPKYLFRKEGQNVTLSCEQNLNHDAMYWYRQDPGQGLRLIYYSQIVNDFQKGDIAEGYSVSREKKESFPLTVTSAQKNPTAFYLCASSMRQRGSTDTQYFGPGTRLTVL.

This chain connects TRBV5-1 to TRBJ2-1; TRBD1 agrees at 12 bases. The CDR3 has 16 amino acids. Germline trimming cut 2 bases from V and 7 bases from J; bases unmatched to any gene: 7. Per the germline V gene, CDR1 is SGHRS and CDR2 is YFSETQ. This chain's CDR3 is CASSFLGQGASNEQFF. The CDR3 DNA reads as TGCGCCAGCAGCTTTTTGGGACAGGGGGCCTCGAATGAGCAGTTCTTC.

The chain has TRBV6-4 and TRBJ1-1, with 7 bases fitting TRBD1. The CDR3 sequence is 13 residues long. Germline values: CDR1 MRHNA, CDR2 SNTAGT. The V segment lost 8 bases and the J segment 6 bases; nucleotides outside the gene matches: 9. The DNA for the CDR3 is TGTGCCAGCGCCCCTGACAGGGTCGCTGAAGCTTTCTTT. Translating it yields CASAPDRVAEAFF.

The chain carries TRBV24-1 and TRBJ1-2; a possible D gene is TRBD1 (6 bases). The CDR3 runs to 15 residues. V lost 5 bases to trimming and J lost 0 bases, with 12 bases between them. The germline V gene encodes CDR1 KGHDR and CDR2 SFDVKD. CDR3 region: CATSAGTGTNYGYTF. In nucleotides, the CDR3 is TGTGCCACCAGTGCGGGTACAGGGACTAACTATGGCTACACCTTC.

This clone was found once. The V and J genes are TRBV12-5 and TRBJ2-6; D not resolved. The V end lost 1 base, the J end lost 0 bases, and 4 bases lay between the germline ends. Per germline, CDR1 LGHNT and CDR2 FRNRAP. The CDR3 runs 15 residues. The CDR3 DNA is TGTGCTAGTGGTTTGGAGATCTCTGGGGCCAACGTCCTGACTTTC. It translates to CASGLEISGANVLTF.

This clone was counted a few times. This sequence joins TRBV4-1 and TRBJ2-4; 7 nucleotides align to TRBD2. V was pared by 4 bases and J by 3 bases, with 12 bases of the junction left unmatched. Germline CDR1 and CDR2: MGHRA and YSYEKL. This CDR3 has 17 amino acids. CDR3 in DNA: TGCGCCAGCAGCCCGGGAGGCCTTCAATCTGGCAAAAACATTCAGTACTTC. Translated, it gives CASSPGGLQSGKNIQYF.

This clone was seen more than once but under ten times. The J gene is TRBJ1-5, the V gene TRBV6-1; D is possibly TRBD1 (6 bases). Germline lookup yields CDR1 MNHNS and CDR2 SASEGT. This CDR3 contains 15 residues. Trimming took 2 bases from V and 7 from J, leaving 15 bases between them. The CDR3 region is CASSELVRGGQPQHF. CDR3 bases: TGTGCCAGCAGTGAATTAGTCAGGGGAGGCCAGCCCCAGCATTTT.

CDR3 amino acids: CASSQGTGGITEAFF. In nucleotides, the CDR3 is TGTGCCAGCAGCCAAGGAACAGGGGGCATTACTGAAGCTTTCTTT. The rearrangement links TRBV7-9 to TRBJ1-1, with TRBD1 identical over 9 bases. There are 15 residues in the CDR3. Germline CDR1 is SEHNR and CDR2 is FQNEAQ (reference sequence). With 5 bases clipped from V and 5 bases from J, the junction kept 9 bases outside the gene matches.

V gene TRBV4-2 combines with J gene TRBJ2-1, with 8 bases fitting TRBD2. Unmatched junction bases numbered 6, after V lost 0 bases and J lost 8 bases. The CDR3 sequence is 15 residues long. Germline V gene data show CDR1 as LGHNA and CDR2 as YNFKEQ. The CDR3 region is CASSQERGLVDEQFF. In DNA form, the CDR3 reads TGTGCCAGCAGCCAAGAAAGGGGACTAGTCGATGAGCAGTTCTTC.

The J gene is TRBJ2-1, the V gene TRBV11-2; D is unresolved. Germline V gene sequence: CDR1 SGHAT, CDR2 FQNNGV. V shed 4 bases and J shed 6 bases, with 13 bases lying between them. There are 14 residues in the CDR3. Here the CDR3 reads CASSSRQAFNEQFF. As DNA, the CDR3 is TGTGCCAGCAGCTCCCGCCAGGCTTTCAATGAGCAGTTCTTC.

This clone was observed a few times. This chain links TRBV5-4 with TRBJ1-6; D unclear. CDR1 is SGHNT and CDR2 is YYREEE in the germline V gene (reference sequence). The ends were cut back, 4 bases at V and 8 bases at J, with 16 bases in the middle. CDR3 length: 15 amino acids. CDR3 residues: CASSLGRIDDSPLHF. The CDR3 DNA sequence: TGTGCCAGCAGCCTAGGTAGAATAGACGATTCACCCCTCCACTTT.

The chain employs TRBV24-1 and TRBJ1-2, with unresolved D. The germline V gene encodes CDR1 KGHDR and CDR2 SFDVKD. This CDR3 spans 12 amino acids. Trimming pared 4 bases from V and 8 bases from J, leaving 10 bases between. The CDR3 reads CATSDPHRGYTF. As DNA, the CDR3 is TGTGCCACCAGTGACCCCCACAGAGGCTACACCTTC.

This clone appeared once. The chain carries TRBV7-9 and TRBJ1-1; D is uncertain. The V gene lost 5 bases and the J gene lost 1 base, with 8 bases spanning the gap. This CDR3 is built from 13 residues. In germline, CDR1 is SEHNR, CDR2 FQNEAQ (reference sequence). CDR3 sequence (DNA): TGTGCCAGCAGCGCCGATCCGAACACTGAAGCTTTCTTT. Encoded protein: CASSADPNTEAFF.

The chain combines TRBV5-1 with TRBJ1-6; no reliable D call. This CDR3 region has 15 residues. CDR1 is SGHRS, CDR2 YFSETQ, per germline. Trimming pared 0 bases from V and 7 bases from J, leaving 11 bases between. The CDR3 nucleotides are TGCGCCAGCAGCTTGGAGGGTCGACGGAATTCACCCCTCCACTTT. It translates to CASSLEGRRNSPLHF.

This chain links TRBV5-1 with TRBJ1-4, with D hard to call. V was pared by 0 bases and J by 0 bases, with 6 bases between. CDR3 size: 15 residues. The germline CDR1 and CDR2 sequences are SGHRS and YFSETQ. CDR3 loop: CASSLGLATNEKLFF. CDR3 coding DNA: TGCGCCAGCAGCTTGGGGCTTGCAACTAATGAAAAACTGTTTTTT.

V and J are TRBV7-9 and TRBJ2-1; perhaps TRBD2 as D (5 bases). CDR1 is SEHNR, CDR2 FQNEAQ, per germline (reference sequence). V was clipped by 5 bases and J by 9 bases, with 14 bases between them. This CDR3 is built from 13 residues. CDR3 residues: CASSPGSFGEQFF. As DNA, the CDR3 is TGTGCCAGCAGCCCTGGGAGTTTTGGTGAGCAGTTCTTC.

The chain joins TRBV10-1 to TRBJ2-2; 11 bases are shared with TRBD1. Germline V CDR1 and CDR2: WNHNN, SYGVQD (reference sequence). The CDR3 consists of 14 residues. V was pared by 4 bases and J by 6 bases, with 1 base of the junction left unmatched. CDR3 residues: CASSVGQGAGELFF. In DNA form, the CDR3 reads TGCGCCAGCAGTGTGGGACAGGGGGCCGGGGAGCTGTTTTTT.